This entry is about one T cell receptor beta chain. These data originate in a study of OX40 agonist ivuxolimab in advanced cancers. Overall study: Patients took ivuxolimab, an agonistic anti-OX40 (CD134) antibody.

The CDR3 spans 13 residues. The germline V gene has CDR1 GTSNPN and CDR2 SVGIG (reference sequence). The V gene lost 0 bases and the J gene lost 2 bases, with 8 bases spanning the gap. The assay was immunoSEQ multiplex PCR, and TCRdb's table has in-frame clones only and misses some. The table has about 90,000 clones, 87% seen once. The chain uses TRBV30 and TRBJ2-7; no clear D gene. The clonotype comes from an adult with an advanced solid tumor such as melanoma, head and neck, liver or kidney cancer. The specimen comprised CD4+ or CD8+ T cells sorted from blood, sampled in a trial of the OX40 agonist ivuxolimab. This chain's CDR3 is CAWSVGRTYEQYF. As DNA, the CDR3 is TGTGCCTGGAGTGTAGGCAGGACCTACGAGCAGTACTTC.